This TCR beta chain was captured in a study of post-analysis software for immune sequencing data. Notes on the study in general: Five TRBV segments occurring more often in patients than controls included TRBV5-6, TRBV5-1 and TRBV20-1.

Worth noting for this clonotype: Its antigen is currently unknown.

Germline V lookup: CDR1 MDHEN, CDR2 SYDVKM. This CDR3 comprises 13 residues. Incorporated into the TCR beta cDNA libraries were unique molecular identifiers, which served to reduce PCR and sequencing biases. One entry per CDR3 protein, called by TCRdb with MiXCR from the PCR reads. The data contain some 500,000 distinct CDR3 sequences, 45% of them seen just once; the ten biggest clones take up 9% to 14%. Sequencing used blood. V usage is TRBV28 and J usage is TRBJ1-1; 9 nucleotides match TRBD1. The sequence came from a girl aged 10-17 years with multiple sclerosis. CDR3 DNA: TGTGGTATCCTGGACAGGGGTAAAAGTGAAGCTTTCTTT. It is translated as CGILDRGKSEAFF.